This entry is about one T cell receptor beta chain. Its specificity is unknown. This sample is part of a study of cytomegalovirus exposure and HLA in healthy donors. Study findings and constraints: Among CMV-associated TCR beta chains, most appeared HLA-restricted in a later analysis. Sequencing likely caused a cluster of highly shared sequence variants.

Primers for the PCR totalled 60 Vbeta and 13 Jbeta. Sequencing was performed with immunoSEQ multiplex PCR; in TCRdb, only in-frame clones are kept and a portion is missing. The data show around 180,000 clones, approximately 79% seen once. This CDR3 region has 15 residues. The TCR sequence derives from a woman in her thirties or forties in good health and CMV-seronegative. Sequencing was performed on PBMCs. The J gene is TRBJ1-1, the V gene TRBV21-1; TRBD1 reflects the table's D call only, with no check against the DNA. TRBV21-1 is annotated as a pseudogene. This chain's CDR3 is CASSIPDRADTEAFF. In DNA, the CDR3 is TGTGCCAGCAGCATCCCGGACAGGGCCGACACTGAAGCTTTCTTT.